These 10 T cell receptor beta chains originate from one sample sequenced in a study of blood T cell repertoires in COVID-19. TCRdb keeps only in-frame clones here, not all; method: immunoSEQ multiplex PCR. In the table there are some 400,000 clones, around 87% of which are singletons. Material: PBMCs or T cells enriched from blood (not recorded which). Receptor source: a man younger than 45 who had recovered from COVID-19.

The chain combines TRBV5-1 with TRBJ2-7; D perhaps matches TRBD2 (6 bases). The CDR3 is 15 residues long. Deletions cut 5 bases from V and 4 bases from J, with 19 bases between. Germline-derived CDR1 and CDR2 are SGHRS and YFSETQ. CDR3 sequence reads: CASRGGPDLPYEQYF. Written as DNA, the CDR3 is TGCGCCAGCAGGGGGGGTCCGGACCTCCCGTACGAGCAGTACTTC. Drawing the rest from reference TRBV5-1 and TRBJ2-7, the complete variable domain is KAGVTQTPRYLIKTRGQQVTLSCSPISGHRSVSWYQQTPGQGLQFLFEYFSETQRNKGNFPGRFSGRQFSNSRSEMNVSTLELGDSALYLCASRGGPDLPYEQYFGPGTRLTVT.

In this sample, this clone turned up a few times. This CDR3 is CASSHERGYGAFF. The CDR3 coding sequence is TGCGCCAGCAGCCACGAGAGGGGGTACGGAGCTTTCTTT. The rearrangement uses TRBV4-1 and TRBJ1-1; a possible D gene is TRBD1 (6 bases). The CDR3 length is 13 residues. Trimming removed 3 bases at V and 10 bases at J, with 15 bases between. Germline CDR1 is MGHRA and CDR2 is YSYEKL.

The CDR3 loop reads CASSPDRGDEKLFF. CDR3 DNA sequence: TGTGCCAGCAGCCCGGACAGGGGGGATGAAAAACTGTTTTTT. V usage is TRBV5-6 and J usage is TRBJ1-4; TRBD1 matches 10 bases. V shed 4 bases, J shed 6 bases, and the junction held 3 bases outside the gene matches. Germline V gives CDR1 SGHDT, CDR2 YYEEEE. This CDR3 is 14 amino acids long.

This chain links TRBV3-1 (or the pseudogene TRBV3-2) with TRBJ2-7; D unresolved. Germline values: CDR1 LGHDT, CDR2 YNNKEL (reference sequence). The CDR3 sequence is 13 residues long. V shed 4 bases and J shed 2 bases, with 9 bases lying between them. CDR3 nucleotide sequence: TGTGCCAGCAGCCCCAGGATGCCCTACGAGCAGTACTTC. It translates to CASSPRMPYEQYF.

V is TRBV7-2 and J is TRBJ1-2; D remains unclear. V was clipped by 7 bases and J by 3 bases, with 9 bases between them. This CDR3 contains 12 residues. CDR1 is SGHTA and CDR2 is FQGNSA in the germline V gene. CDR3 region: CASTPQYYGYTF. CDR3 nucleotide sequence: TGTGCCAGCACCCCGCAGTACTATGGCTACACCTTC.

The chain employs TRBV4-2 and TRBJ1-4; D is undetermined. The CDR3 spans 15 residues. CDR1 and CDR2 (germline): LGHNA, YNFKEQ. Trimming took off 0 bases at V and 0 bases at J, with 5 bases between the two ends. The CDR3 loop is CASSQDGTTNEKLFF. CDR3 sequence (DNA): TGTGCCAGCAGCCAAGACGGGACAACTAATGAAAAACTGTTTTTT.

This chain links TRBV5-1 with TRBJ1-2; D unresolved. The germline V gene encodes CDR1 SGHRS and CDR2 YFSETQ. The CDR3 runs 12 residues. Trimming left V 4 bases short and J 2 bases short, with 6 bases between. The CDR3 is CASSGRNYGYTF. CDR3 DNA: TGCGCCAGCAGCGGCAGAAACTATGGCTACACCTTC.

The chain is built from TRBV6-1 and TRBJ1-1, with no clear D. Trimming stripped 0 bases from V and 13 bases from J, with 9 bases between. The V gene's germline CDR1 is MNHNS and CDR2 SASEGT. The CDR3 is 11 residues long. The CDR3 bases are TGTGCCAGCAGTGAAGCCCAAAGAGATTTCTTT. Protein sequence: CASSEAQRDFF.

The V call is TRBV10-3, the J call TRBJ1-1; 7 bases align to TRBD1. Losses at the gene ends were 5 bases for V and 3 bases for J; bases not matched to a gene: 12. CDR3 length equals 16 residues. Germline CDR1 reads ENHRY; CDR2 reads SYGVKD. In nucleotides, the CDR3 is TGTGCCATCAGTTCGCAGGGGGGCCGAGGCGACACTGAAGCTTTCTTT. It translates to CAISSQGGRGDTEAFF.

The rearrangement joins TRBV20-1 to TRBJ1-1; D not certain. The V gene lost 3 bases and the J gene lost 3 bases, with 14 bases spanning the gap. Germline V gives CDR1 DFQATT, CDR2 SNEGSKA (reference sequence). This CDR3 is built from 14 residues. CDR3 residues: CSASFGTGDTEAFF. The CDR3 DNA sequence: TGCAGTGCTAGTTTTGGCACCGGGGACACTGAAGCTTTCTTT.